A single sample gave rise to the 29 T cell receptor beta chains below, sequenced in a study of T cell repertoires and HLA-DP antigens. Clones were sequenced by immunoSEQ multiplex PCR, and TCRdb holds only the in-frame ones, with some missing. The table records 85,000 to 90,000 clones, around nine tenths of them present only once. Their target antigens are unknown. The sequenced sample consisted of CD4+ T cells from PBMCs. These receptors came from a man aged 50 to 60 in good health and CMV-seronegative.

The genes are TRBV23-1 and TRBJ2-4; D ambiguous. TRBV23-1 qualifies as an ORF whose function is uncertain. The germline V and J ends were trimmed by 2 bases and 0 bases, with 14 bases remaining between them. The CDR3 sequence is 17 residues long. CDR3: CASSQTRMRLAKNIQYF. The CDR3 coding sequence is TGCGCCAGCAGTCAAACCAGGATGAGGCTAGCCAAAAACATTCAGTACTTC.

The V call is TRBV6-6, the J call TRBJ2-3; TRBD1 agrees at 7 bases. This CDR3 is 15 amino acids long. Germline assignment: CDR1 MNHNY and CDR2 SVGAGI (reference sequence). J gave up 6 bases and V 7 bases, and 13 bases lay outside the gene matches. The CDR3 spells CASTQGGTGADTQYF. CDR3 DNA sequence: TGTGCCAGCACCCAAGGTGGTACAGGGGCCGATACGCAGTATTTT.

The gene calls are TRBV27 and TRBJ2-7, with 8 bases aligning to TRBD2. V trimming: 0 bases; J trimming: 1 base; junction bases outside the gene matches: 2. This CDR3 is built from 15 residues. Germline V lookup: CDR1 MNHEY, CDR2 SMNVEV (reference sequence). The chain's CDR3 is CASSLSLADSYEQYF. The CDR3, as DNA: TGTGCCAGCAGTTTATCACTAGCGGATTCCTACGAGCAGTACTTC.

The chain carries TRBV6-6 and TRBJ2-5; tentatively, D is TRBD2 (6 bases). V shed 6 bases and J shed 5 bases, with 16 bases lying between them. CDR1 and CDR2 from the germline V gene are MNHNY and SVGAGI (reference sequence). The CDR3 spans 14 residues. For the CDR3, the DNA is TGTGCCAGCAGCCCCAACGGTGGGAGGGAGACCCAGTACTTC. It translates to CASSPNGGRETQYF.

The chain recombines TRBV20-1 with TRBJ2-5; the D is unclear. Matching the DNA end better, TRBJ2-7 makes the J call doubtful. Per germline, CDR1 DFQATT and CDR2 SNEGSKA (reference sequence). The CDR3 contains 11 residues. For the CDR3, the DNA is TGCAGTGCTAGAGATCTAGGCGAGCAGTACTTC. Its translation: CSARDLGEQYF.

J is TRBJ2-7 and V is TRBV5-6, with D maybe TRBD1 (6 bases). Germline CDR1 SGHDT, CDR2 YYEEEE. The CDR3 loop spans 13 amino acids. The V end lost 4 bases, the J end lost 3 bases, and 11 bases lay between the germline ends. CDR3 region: CASSPVDSYEQYF. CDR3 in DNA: TGTGCCAGCAGCCCCGTGGACAGCTACGAGCAGTACTTC.

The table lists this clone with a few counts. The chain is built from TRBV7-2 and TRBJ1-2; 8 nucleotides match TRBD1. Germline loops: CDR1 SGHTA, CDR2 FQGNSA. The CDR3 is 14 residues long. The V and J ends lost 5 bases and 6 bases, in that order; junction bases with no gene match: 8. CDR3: CASSVQGAPNGYTF. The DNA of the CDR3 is TGTGCCAGCAGCGTCCAGGGGGCGCCTAATGGCTACACCTTC.

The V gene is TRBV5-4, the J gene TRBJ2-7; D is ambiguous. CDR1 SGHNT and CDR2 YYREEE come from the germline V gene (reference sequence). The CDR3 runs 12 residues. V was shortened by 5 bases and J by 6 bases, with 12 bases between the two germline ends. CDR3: CASSHDRGEQYF. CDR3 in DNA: TGTGCCAGCAGTCACGATCGCGGCGAGCAGTACTTC.

The CDR3 is CASSLRGQLNTEAFF. In DNA, the CDR3 is TGTGCCAGCAGCTTGCGGGGACAGCTGAACACTGAAGCTTTCTTT. V usage is TRBV5-4 and J usage is TRBJ1-1, with 7 bases fitting TRBD1. The germline CDR1 and CDR2 sequences are SGHNT and YYREEE (reference sequence). V lost 1 base to trimming and J lost 0 bases; unmatched junction nucleotides: 3. The CDR3 extends over 15 amino acids.

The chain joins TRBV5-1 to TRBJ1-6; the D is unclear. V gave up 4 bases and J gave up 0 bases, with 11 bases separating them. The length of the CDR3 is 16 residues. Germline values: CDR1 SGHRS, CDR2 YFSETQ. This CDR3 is CASSIDKSSYNSPLHF. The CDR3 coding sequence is TGCGCCAGCAGCATAGACAAGAGCTCCTATAATTCACCCCTCCACTTT.

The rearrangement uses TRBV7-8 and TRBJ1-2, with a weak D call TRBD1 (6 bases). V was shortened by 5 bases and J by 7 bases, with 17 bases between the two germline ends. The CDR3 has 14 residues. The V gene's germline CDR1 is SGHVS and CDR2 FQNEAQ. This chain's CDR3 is CASSLSRGRSGYTF. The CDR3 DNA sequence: TGTGCCAGCAGCCTCAGCCGGGGGCGGAGTGGCTACACCTTC.

The CDR3: CASSLGAGGGYGYTF. The CDR3 DNA sequence: TGTGCCAGCAGCTTAGGAGCAGGGGGAGGATATGGCTACACCTTC. The rearrangement uses TRBV7-6 and TRBJ1-2; 7 nucleotides match TRBD1. Per germline, CDR1 SGHVS and CDR2 FNYEAQ. J was trimmed by 5 bases and V by 1 base; bases with no gene match: 7. CDR3 size: 15 residues. Supplemented by reference TRBV7-6 and TRBJ1-2, the full variable domain reads GAGVSQSPRYKVTKRGQDVALRCDPISGHVSLYWYRQALGQGPEFLTYFNYEAQQDKSGLPNDRFSAERPEGSISTLTIQRTEQRDSAMYRCASSLGAGGGYGYTFGSGTRLTVV.

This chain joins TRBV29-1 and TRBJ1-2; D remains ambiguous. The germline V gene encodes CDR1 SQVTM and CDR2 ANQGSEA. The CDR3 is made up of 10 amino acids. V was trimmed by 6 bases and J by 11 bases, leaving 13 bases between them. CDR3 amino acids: CSVGAARYTF. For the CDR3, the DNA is TGCAGCGTGGGTGCCGCCCGTTACACCTTC.

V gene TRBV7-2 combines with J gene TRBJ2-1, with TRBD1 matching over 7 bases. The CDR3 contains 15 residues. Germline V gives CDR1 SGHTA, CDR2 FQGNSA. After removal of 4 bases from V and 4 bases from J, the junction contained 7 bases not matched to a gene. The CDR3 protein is CASSSRTGTYNEQFF. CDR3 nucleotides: TGTGCCAGCAGCTCCCGGACAGGCACGTACAATGAGCAGTTCTTC.

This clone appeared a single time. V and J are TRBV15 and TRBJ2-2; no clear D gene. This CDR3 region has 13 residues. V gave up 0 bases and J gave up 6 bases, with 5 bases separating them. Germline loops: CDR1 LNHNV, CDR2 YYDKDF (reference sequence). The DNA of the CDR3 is TGTGCCACCAGCAGAGATCGGGCCGGGGAGCTGTTTTTT. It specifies CATSRDRAGELFF.

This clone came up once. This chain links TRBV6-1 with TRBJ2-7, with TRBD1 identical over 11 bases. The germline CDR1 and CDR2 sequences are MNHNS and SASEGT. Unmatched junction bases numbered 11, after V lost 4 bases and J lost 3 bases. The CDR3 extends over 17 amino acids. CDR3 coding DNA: TGTGCCAGCAGTGGGACAGGGGGCAGAAATAAGAACTACGAGCAGTACTTC. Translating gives CASSGTGGRNKNYEQYF.

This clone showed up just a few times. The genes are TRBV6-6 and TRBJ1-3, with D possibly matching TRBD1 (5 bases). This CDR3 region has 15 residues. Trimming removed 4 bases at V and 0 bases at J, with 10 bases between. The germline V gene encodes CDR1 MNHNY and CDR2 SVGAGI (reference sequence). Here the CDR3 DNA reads TGTGCCAGCAGTTTAAAGCAGGGCTCTGGAAACACCATATATTTT. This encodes CASSLKQGSGNTIYF.

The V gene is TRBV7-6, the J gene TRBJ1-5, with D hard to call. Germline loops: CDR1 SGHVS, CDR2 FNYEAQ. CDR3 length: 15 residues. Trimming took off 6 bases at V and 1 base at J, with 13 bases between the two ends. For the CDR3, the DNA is TGTGCCAGCAGTCCGGGTGTCGGGAGCAATCAGCCCCAGCATTTT. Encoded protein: CASSPGVGSNQPQHF.

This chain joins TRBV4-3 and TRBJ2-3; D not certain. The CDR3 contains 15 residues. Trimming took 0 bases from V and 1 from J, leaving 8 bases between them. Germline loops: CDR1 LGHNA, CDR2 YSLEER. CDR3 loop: CASSQDMRGTDTQYF. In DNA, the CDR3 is TGCGCCAGCAGCCAAGATATGCGTGGCACAGATACGCAGTATTTT.

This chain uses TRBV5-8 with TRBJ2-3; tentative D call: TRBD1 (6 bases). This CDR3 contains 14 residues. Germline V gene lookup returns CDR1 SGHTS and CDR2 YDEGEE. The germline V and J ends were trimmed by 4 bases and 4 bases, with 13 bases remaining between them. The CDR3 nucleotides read TGTGCCAGCAGCCTCCCAGGGGCATCAGATACGCAGTATTTT. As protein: CASSLPGASDTQYF.

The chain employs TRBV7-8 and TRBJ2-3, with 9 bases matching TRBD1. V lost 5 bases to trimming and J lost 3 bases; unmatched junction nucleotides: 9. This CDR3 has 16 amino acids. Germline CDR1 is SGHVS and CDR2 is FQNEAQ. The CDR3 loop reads CASSIYRGQGTDTQYF. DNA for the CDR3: TGTGCCAGCAGCATCTACAGGGGGCAAGGGACAGATACGCAGTATTTT.

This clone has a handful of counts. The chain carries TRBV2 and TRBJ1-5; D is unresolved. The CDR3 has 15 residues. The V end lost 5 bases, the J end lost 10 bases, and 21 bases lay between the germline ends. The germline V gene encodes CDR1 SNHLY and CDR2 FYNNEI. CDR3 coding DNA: TGTGCCAGCAGTTTAATAGCGGTTGCTGTGGGACCCCAGCATTTT. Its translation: CASSLIAVAVGPQHF.

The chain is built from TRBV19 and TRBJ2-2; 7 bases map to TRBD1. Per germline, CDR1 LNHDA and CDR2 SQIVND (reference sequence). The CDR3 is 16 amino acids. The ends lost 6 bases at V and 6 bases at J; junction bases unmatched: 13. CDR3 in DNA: TGTGCCAGTAGGGTGGACAGGCTGAATAGGCCCGGGGAGCTGTTTTTT. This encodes CASRVDRLNRPGELFF. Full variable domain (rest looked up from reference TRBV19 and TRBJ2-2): DGGITQSPKYLFRKEGQNVTLSCEQNLNHDAMYWYRQDPGQGLRLIYYSQIVNDFQKGDIAEGYSVSREKKESFPLTVTSAQKNPTAFYLCASRVDRLNRPGELFFGEGSRLTVL.

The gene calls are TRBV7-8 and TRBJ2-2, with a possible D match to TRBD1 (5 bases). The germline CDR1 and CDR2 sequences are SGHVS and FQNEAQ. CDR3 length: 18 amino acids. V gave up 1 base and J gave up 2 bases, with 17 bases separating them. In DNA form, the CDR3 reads TGTGCCAGCAGCTTAGGGGTGGTGACAGCGACCAACACCGGGGAGCTGTTTTTT. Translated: CASSLGVVTATNTGELFF.

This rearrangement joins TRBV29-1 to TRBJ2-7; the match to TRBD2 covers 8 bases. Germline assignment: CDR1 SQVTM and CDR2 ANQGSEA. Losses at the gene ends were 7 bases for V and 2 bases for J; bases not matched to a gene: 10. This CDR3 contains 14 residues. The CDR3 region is CSGLKAGATYEQYF. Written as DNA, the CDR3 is TGCAGCGGATTAAAAGCGGGAGCCACCTACGAGCAGTACTTC.

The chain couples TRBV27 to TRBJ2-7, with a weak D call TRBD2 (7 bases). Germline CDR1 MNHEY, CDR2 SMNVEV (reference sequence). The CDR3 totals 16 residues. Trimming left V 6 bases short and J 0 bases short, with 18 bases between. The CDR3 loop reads CASRRGGQSLSYEQYF. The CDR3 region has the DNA TGTGCCAGCAGACGCGGGGGCCAGAGCCTCTCCTACGAGCAGTACTTC.

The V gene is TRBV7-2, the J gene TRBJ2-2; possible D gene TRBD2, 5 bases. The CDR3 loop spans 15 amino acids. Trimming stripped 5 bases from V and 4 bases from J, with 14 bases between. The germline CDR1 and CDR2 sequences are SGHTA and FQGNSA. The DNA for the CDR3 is TGTGCCAGCAGCACAAAACTAGGAACCACCGGGGAGCTGTTTTTT. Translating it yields CASSTKLGTTGELFF.

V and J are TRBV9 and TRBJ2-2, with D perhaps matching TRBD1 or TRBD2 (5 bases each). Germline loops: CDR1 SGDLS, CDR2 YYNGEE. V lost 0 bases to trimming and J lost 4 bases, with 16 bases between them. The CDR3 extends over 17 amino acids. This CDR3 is CASSVAGQGEPTGELFF. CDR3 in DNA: TGTGCCAGCAGCGTAGCGGGGCAGGGCGAGCCCACCGGGGAGCTGTTTTTT.

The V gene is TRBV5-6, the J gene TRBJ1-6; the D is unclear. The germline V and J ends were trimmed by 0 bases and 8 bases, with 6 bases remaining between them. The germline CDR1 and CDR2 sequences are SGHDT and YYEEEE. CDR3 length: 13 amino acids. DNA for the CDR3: TGTGCCAGCAGCTTGGCGGGTTATTCACCCCTCCACTTT. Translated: CASSLAGYSPLHF.